Presented here are 26 T cell receptor beta chains from one specimen sequenced in a study of sequential checkpoint blockade in melanoma. This sample's treatment: randomized to nivolumab then ipilimumab (arm A) or the reverse (arm B). Using immunoSEQ multiplex PCR, the repertoire was profiled, and TCRdb retains in-frame clones only, with some absent. The sample yields around 19,000 clones, 72% seen once. Sequencing used CD8+ T cells sorted from blood (inferred from file names), obtained from a patient given nivolumab and ipilimumab in sequence. These receptors came from a human donor with melanoma.

The chain combines TRBV7-6 with TRBJ2-3; TRBD1 aligns across 9 bases. The trim removed 4 bases at V and 2 bases at J, leaving 7 bases unmatched. Per the germline V gene, CDR1 is SGHVS and CDR2 is FNYEAQ. The CDR3 is made up of 16 amino acids. The CDR3 sequence: CASSSHRGLYTDTQYF. In DNA form, the CDR3 reads TGTGCCAGCAGCTCGCACAGGGGGCTTTACACAGATACGCAGTATTTT. The full variable domain, rest sourced from reference TRBV7-6 and TRBJ2-3, is GAGVSQSPRYKVTKRGQDVALRCDPISGHVSLYWYRQALGQGPEFLTYFNYEAQQDKSGLPNDRFSAERPEGSISTLTIQRTEQRDSAMYRCASSSHRGLYTDTQYFGPGTRLTVL.

The J gene is TRBJ1-1, the V gene TRBV5-1; the D gene is possibly TRBD1 (6 bases). CDR1 SGHRS and CDR2 YFSETQ come from the germline V gene. Deletions cut 0 bases from V and 4 bases from J, with 13 bases between. The CDR3 loop spans 15 amino acids. The CDR3 spells CASSLEGGLATEAFF. DNA of the CDR3: TGCGCCAGCAGCTTGGAGGGGGGGCTGGCCACTGAAGCTTTCTTT.

This clone is labeled medium-sized. The V and J genes are TRBV4-2 and TRBJ2-7; TRBD1 matches at 8 bases. The CDR3 has 15 amino acids. CDR1 and CDR2 (germline): LGHNA, YNFKEQ. Trimming at V came to 0 bases and at J to 4 bases, leaving 5 bases not matched to a gene. CDR3 sequence: CASSQDGQGYYEQYF. The DNA for the CDR3 is TGTGCCAGCAGCCAAGATGGACAGGGTTATTACGAGCAGTACTTC.

As DNA, the CDR3 is TGTGCCAGCAGCGCGGATCCCAGCGAGCAGTACTTC. This gives the protein CASSADPSEQYF. The chain carries TRBV11-2 and TRBJ2-7; unclear D gene. The CDR3 has 12 amino acids. V dropped 5 bases and J dropped 6 bases, with 11 bases sitting between them. Germline loops: CDR1 SGHAT, CDR2 FQNNGV.

The chain carries TRBV5-6 and TRBJ1-1, with D tentatively TRBD1 (5 bases). Germline assignment: CDR1 SGHDT and CDR2 YYEEEE. The CDR3 sequence is 14 residues long. V lost 5 bases, J lost 0 bases, and 11 bases lay in between. The DNA of the CDR3 is TGTGCCAGCAGTCCCGGGACTGTGAACACTGAAGCTTTCTTT. It specifies CASSPGTVNTEAFF.

This clone occurred a few times. This chain joins TRBV11-3 and TRBJ2-5; no definite D call. Looked up from germline, CDR1 is SGHNT and CDR2 is YENEEA. This CDR3 region has 15 residues. Trimming shortened V by 5 bases and J by 2 bases, and 15 bases separated the two germline ends. CDR3 DNA: TGTGCCAGCAGCGTGCAGATAAAGTTTCAAGAGACCCAGTACTTC. Its translation is CASSVQIKFQETQYF.

The rearrangement links TRBV7-9 to TRBJ2-6; TRBD1 matches 10 bases. Germline CDR1 reads SEHNR; CDR2 reads FQNEAQ (reference sequence). J was trimmed by 3 bases and V by 4 bases; bases with no gene match: 9. This CDR3 comprises 18 residues. CDR3 loop: CASSSLGTGVFGANVLTF. CDR3 nucleotide sequence: TGTGCCAGCAGCTCCTTAGGGACAGGGGTATTTGGGGCCAACGTCCTGACTTTC.

This clone is classed as large (0.1 to 1%). The V and J genes are TRBV6-6 and TRBJ2-7, with TRBD2 matching over 10 bases. The CDR3 runs 15 residues. CDR1 and CDR2 from the germline V gene are MNHNY and SVGAGI (reference sequence). After removal of 6 bases from V and 4 bases from J, the junction contained 9 bases not matched to a gene. The CDR3: CASSGATSGPYEQYF. CDR3 sequence (DNA): TGTGCCAGCAGCGGCGCGACTAGCGGGCCGTACGAGCAGTACTTC.

V is TRBV30 and J is TRBJ1-4; the match to TRBD1 covers 9 bases. The CDR3 sequence is 14 residues long. CDR1 and CDR2 (germline): GTSNPN, SVGIG (reference sequence). The ends lost 8 bases at V and 15 bases at J; junction bases unmatched: 19. The CDR3 protein is CAGTGLIRSEGVFF. CDR3 DNA sequence: TGTGCCGGGACAGGGTTAATAAGGTCGGAAGGGGTGTTTTTT.

This chain links TRBV6-5 with TRBJ2-7, with no clear D. The CDR3 spans 13 residues. Germline CDR1 and CDR2: MNHEY and SVGAGI. V gave up 0 bases and J gave up 4 bases, with 7 bases separating them. CDR3 sequence reads: CASSYSRKYEQYF. As DNA, the CDR3 is TGTGCCAGCAGTTACTCTAGAAAGTACGAGCAGTACTTC.

V usage is TRBV29-1 and J usage is TRBJ1-2; 7 bases match TRBD1. The CDR3 runs to 11 residues. V shed 6 bases, J shed 7 bases, and the junction held 5 bases outside the gene matches. Per germline, CDR1 SQVTM and CDR2 ANQGSEA. The CDR3, as DNA: TGCAGCGTCAAGGACAGGTTTGGCTACACCTTC. This codes for CSVKDRFGYTF.

The V and J genes are TRBV11-3 and TRBJ2-7; 7 positions match TRBD2. With V trimmed by 3 bases and J by 1 base, 9 bases remained unmatched. The CDR3 totals 16 residues. Germline CDR1 reads SGHNT; CDR2 reads YENEEA. The CDR3 bases are TGTGCCAGCAGCTTGCCTCTAGCGGCCCTGTCCTACGAGCAGTACTTC. It is translated as CASSLPLAALSYEQYF.

The CDR3 protein is CASSLSGVGGTEAFF. CDR3 coding DNA: TGTGCCAGCAGCTTATCCGGGGTGGGTGGCACTGAAGCTTTCTTT. The J gene is TRBJ1-1, the V gene TRBV7-8; D is unresolved. The CDR3 totals 15 residues. Germline-derived CDR1 and CDR2 are SGHVS and FQNEAQ. V was shortened by 2 bases and J by 4 bases, with 14 bases between the two germline ends.

This chain uses TRBV18 with TRBJ2-7, with a tentative D call TRBD2 (6 bases). The V gene lost 6 bases and the J gene lost 1 base, with 13 bases spanning the gap. Germline loops: CDR1 KGHSH, CDR2 LQKENI. This CDR3 is 14 amino acids long. The CDR3 bases are TGTGCCAGCTCCCTGGAGGGGCGGTCCTACGAGCAGTACTTC. Translation: CASSLEGRSYEQYF.

This clone has more than one count but fewer than ten. V gene TRBV7-9 combines with J gene TRBJ1-2, with 10 positions matching TRBD1. This CDR3 spans 15 amino acids. CDR1 SEHNR and CDR2 FQNEAQ come from the germline V gene (reference sequence). Trimming at V came to 3 bases and at J to 2 bases, leaving 3 bases not matched to a gene. In nucleotides, the CDR3 is TGTGCCAGCAGCTTCCCGGACAGGGGGAACTATGGCTACACCTTC. Translated: CASSFPDRGNYGYTF.

The V and J genes are TRBV6-1 and TRBJ2-7, with a weak D call TRBD1 (6 bases). Germline V CDR1 and CDR2: MNHNS, SASEGT. The V end lost 3 bases, the J end lost 3 bases, and 18 bases lay between the germline ends. The CDR3 is 16 residues long. CDR3 in amino acids: CASSDLWDTWIYEQYF. The CDR3 DNA sequence: TGTGCCAGCAGTGATCTATGGGACACCTGGATCTACGAGCAGTACTTC.

The gene calls are TRBV6-5 and TRBJ2-7; TRBD2 agrees at 8 bases. Germline V gene lookup returns CDR1 MNHEY and CDR2 SVGAGI. V lost 8 bases to trimming and J lost 1 base; unmatched junction nucleotides: 4. The CDR3 totals 13 residues. CDR3 amino acids: CASATSGSYEQYF. In DNA form, the CDR3 reads TGTGCCAGCGCCACTAGCGGATCCTACGAGCAGTACTTC.

The chain links TRBV5-1 to TRBJ1-1; D perhaps matches TRBD1 (5 bases). V was shortened by 1 base and J by 2 bases, with 12 bases between the two germline ends. CDR3 size: 15 residues. The germline gives CDR1 SGHRS, CDR2 YFSETQ. The CDR3 loop is CASSLTDRHNTEAFF. The CDR3 DNA reads TGCGCCAGCAGCTTGACCGACAGACATAACACTGAAGCTTTCTTT.

This clone was detected a few times. The chain joins TRBV4-2 to TRBJ2-7; TRBD2 aligns across 14 bases. The trim removed 1 base at V and 2 bases at J, leaving 7 bases unmatched. CDR1 is LGHNA and CDR2 is YNFKEQ in the germline V gene. The CDR3 length is 18 residues. The CDR3 reads CASSQAGLAGVAPYEQYF. The CDR3 DNA reads TGTGCCAGCAGCCAAGCGGGACTAGCGGGAGTGGCGCCCTACGAGCAGTACTTC.

The chain has TRBV2 and TRBJ2-7; D unresolved. The V gene's germline CDR1 is SNHLY and CDR2 FYNNEI. This CDR3 region has 12 residues. V was trimmed by 4 bases and J by 5 bases, leaving 9 bases between them. CDR3 DNA sequence: TGTGCCAGCAGTGCCCACATCAACGAGCAGTACTTC. Translation: CASSAHINEQYF.

About this clone itself: The identical CDR3 is also encoded by other nucleotide sequences in the sample. V and J are TRBV30 and TRBJ1-1, with D perhaps matching TRBD1 (5 bases). This CDR3 has 11 amino acids. V was trimmed by 3 bases and J by 4 bases, leaving 6 bases between them. Germline V CDR1 and CDR2: GTSNPN, SVGIG (reference sequence). The CDR3 coding sequence is TGTGCCTGGAGGGGGGGCACTGAAGCTTTCTTT. Translation: CAWRGGTEAFF. Using reference TRBV30 and TRBJ1-1 for the parts outside the CDR3, the full variable domain is SQTIHQWPATLVQPVGSPLSLECTVEGTSNPNLYWYRQAAGRGLQLLFYSVGIGQISSEVPQNLSASRPQDRQFILSSKKLLLSDSGFYLCAWRGGTEAFFGQGTRLTVV.

The genes are TRBV15 and TRBJ1-1; a weak D match, TRBD1 (5 bases). There are 13 residues in the CDR3. Germline lookup yields CDR1 LNHNV and CDR2 YYDKDF (reference sequence). The germline V and J ends were trimmed by 6 bases and 0 bases, with 8 bases remaining between them. The CDR3 sequence: CATRQDMNTEAFF. The CDR3 DNA reads as TGTGCCACCAGACAGGACATGAACACTGAAGCTTTCTTT.

The rearrangement links TRBV29-1 to TRBJ2-7; 10 positions match TRBD2. The germline V gene has CDR1 SQVTM and CDR2 ANQGSEA. Germline trimming cut 4 bases from V and 4 bases from J; bases unmatched to any gene: 10. The CDR3 totals 15 residues. CDR3 DNA: TGCAGCGTTGGGATTTCGACTAGCGGGCCTTACGAGCAGTACTTC. It codes for CSVGISTSGPYEQYF.

V usage is TRBV28 and J usage is TRBJ1-2; 10 bases map to TRBD1. Germline V gives CDR1 MDHEN, CDR2 SYDVKM. This CDR3 is built from 13 residues. With V trimmed by 6 bases and J by 5 bases, 3 bases remained unmatched. CDR3 sequence: CASRGDRGYGYTF. The DNA for the CDR3 is TGTGCCAGCAGAGGGGACAGGGGTTATGGCTACACCTTC.

The chain uses TRBV5-1 and TRBJ1-1; D is uncertain. The CDR3 contains 12 residues. Germline-derived CDR1 and CDR2 are SGHRS and YFSETQ. Trimming took off 2 bases at V and 4 bases at J, with 6 bases between the two ends. The CDR3 protein is CASSFTGTEAFF. The CDR3 region has the DNA TGCGCCAGCAGCTTTACGGGCACTGAAGCTTTCTTT. Filled out from reference TRBV5-1 and TRBJ1-1, the complete variable domain reads KAGVTQTPRYLIKTRGQQVTLSCSPISGHRSVSWYQQTPGQGLQFLFEYFSETQRNKGNFPGRFSGRQFSNSRSEMNVSTLELGDSALYLCASSFTGTEAFFGQGTRLTVV.

The chain couples TRBV29-1 to TRBJ1-1; D unclear. This CDR3 has 13 residues. V was trimmed by 3 bases and J by 1 base, leaving 9 bases between them. The germline gives CDR1 SQVTM, CDR2 ANQGSEA. In DNA, the CDR3 is TGCAGCGTTGACCAGACTGCGAACACTGAAGCTTTCTTT. Translation gives CSVDQTANTEAFF.